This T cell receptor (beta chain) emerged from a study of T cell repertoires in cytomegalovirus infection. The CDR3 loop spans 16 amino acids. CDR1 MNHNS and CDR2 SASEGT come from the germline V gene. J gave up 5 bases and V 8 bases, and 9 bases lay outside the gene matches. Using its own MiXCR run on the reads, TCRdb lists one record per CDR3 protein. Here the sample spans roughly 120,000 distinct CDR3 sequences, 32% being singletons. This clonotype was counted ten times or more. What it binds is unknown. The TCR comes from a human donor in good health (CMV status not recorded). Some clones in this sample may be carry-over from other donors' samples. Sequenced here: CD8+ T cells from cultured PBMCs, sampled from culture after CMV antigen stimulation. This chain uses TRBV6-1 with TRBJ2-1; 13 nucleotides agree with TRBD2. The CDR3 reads CASLPRLAGGHNEQFF. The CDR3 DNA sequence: TGTGCCAGCCTACCCAGACTAGCGGGGGGACACAATGAGCAGTTCTTC.